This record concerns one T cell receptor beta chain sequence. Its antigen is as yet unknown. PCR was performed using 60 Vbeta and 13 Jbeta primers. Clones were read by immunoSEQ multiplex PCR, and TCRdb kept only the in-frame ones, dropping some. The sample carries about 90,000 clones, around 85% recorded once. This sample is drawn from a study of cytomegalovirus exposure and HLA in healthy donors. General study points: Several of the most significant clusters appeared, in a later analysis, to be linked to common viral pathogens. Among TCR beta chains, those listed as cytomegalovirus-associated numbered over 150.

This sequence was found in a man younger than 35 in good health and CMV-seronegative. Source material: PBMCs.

For the CDR3, the DNA is TGTGCCTGGGGGGCCGGGGACAGGGCATGGGATACGCAGTATTTT. Translation: CAWGAGDRAWDTQYF. The chain couples TRBV30 to TRBJ2-3; TRBD1 matches at 9 bases. Germline V gene sequence: CDR1 GTSNPN, CDR2 SVGIG (reference sequence). The CDR3 runs to 15 residues. J lost 6 bases, V lost 5 bases, and 12 bases had no gene match. The full variable domain, rest sourced from reference TRBV30 and TRBJ2-3, is SQTIHQWPATLVQPVGSPLSLECTVEGTSNPNLYWYRQAAGRGLQLLFYSVGIGQISSEVPQNLSASRPQDRQFILSSKKLLLSDSGFYLCAWGAGDRAWDTQYFGPGTRLTVL.